The clone carrying this TCR beta chain turned up a few times. Its antigen is still unknown. These data belong to a study of T-cell memory formation after mild COVID-19. General study results and limits: Contracting clones localized mainly to CM and EM when CD4+ and mainly to EMRA when CD8+.

TCRalpha and TCRbeta libraries used 5'RACE with constant-segment primers and UMIs. TCRdb used MiXCR to reprocess the 5' RACE reads, holding one entry per CDR3 protein. The data hold 140,000 to 150,000 distinct CDR3 sequences, with under 25% observed a single time. The ends lost 6 bases at V and 1 base at J; junction bases unmatched: 1. CDR3 length equals 13 residues. Germline CDR1 reads DFQATT; CDR2 reads SNEGSKA (reference sequence). This TCR derives from an adult woman who had mild COVID-19 (a few samples of this study predate the infection). Cell type and time point are not known. The sequencing sample was made of PBMCs or a T cell subset sorted from them (not recorded which). The chain employs TRBV20-1 and TRBJ2-3; TRBD1 agrees at 10 bases. The CDR3 nucleotides are TGCAGTGCCGGGACAGGGGGCACAGATACGCAGTATTTT. Amino acid sequence: CSAGTGGTDTQYF.